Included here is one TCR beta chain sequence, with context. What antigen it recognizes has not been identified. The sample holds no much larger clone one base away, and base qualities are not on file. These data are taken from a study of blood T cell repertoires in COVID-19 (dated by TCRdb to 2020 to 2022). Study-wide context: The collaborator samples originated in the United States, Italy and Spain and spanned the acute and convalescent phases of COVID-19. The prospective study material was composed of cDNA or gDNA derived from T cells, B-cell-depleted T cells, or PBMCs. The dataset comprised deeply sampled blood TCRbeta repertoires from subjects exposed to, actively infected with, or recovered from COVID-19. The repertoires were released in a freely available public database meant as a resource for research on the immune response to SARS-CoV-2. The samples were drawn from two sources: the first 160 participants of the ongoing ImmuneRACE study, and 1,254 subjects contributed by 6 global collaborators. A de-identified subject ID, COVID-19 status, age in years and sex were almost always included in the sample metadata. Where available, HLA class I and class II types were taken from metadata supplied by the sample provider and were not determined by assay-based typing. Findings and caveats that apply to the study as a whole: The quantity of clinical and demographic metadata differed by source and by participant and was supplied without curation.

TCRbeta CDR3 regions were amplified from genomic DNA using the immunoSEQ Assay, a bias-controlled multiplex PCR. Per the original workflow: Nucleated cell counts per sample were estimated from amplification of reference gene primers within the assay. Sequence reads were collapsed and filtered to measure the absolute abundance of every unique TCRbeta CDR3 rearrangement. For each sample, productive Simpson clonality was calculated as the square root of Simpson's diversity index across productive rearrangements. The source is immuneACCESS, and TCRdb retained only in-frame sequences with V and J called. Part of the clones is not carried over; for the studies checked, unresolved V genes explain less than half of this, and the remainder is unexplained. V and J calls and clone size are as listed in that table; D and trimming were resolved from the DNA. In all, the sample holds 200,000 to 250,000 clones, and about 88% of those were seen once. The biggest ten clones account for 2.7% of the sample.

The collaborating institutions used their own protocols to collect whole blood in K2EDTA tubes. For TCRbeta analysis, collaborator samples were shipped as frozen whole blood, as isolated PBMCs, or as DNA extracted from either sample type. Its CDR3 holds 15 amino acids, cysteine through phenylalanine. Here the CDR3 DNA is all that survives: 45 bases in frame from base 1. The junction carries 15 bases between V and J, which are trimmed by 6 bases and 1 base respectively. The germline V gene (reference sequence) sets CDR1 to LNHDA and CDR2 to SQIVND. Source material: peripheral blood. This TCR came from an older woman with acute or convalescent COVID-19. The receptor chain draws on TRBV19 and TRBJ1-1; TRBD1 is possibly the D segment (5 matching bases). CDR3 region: CASSPQGFGNTEAFF. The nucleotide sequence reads TGTGCCAGTAGCCCTCAGGGCTTCGGGAACACTGAAGCTTTCTTT.